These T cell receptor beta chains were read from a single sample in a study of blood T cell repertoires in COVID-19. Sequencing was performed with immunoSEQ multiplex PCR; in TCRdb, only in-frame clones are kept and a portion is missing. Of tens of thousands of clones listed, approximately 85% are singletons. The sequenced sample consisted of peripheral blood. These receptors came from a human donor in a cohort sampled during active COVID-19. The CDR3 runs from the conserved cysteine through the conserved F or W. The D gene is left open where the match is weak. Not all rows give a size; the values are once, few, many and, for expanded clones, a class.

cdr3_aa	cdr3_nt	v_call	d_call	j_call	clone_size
CASSLGWDRLTDTQYF	TGCGCCAGCAGCTTGGGATGGGACAGGCTCACAGATACGCAGTATTTT	TRBV5-1	TRBD1	TRBJ2-3	.
CASTRGLVNTGELFF	TGTGCCAGTACCAGGGGACTAGTGAACACCGGGGAGCTGTTTTTT	TRBV19	TRBD2	TRBJ2-2	.
CASSLLSQGDGEKLFF	TGCGCCAGCAGCTTGCTGTCCCAGGGGGACGGTGAAAAACTGTTTTTT	TRBV5-1	TRBD1	TRBJ1-4	.
CSASPQVRLAGRAQETQYF	TGCAGTGCTAGTCCCCAAGTGAGACTAGCGGGACGGGCCCAAGAGACCCAGTACTTC	TRBV20-1	TRBD2	TRBJ2-5	.
CASKAALAVSTDTQYF	TGTGCCAGCAAGGCCGCACTAGCGGTTTCCACAGATACGCAGTATTTT	TRBV2	TRBD2	TRBJ2-3	.
CASSPGGSSTGELFF	TGTGCCAGCAGCCCAGGAGGTTCTTCCACCGGGGAGCTGTTTTTT	TRBV7-9	.	TRBJ2-2	.
CASSQTYGNTIYF	TGTGCCAGCAGCCAGACATATGGAAACACCATATATTTT	TRBV6-6	.	TRBJ1-3	.
CASSTRQDQETQYF	TGTGCCAGCAGCACCAGACAGGATCAAGAGACCCAGTACTTC	TRBV9	.	TRBJ2-5	.
CASSLGGTGGDNSPLHF	TGTGCCAGCAGCTTAGGGGGGACAGGCGGAGATAATTCACCCCTCCACTTT	TRBV7-9	TRBD1	TRBJ1-6	.
CAWATGEKLFF	TGTGCCTGGGCGACAGGGGAAAAACTGTTTTTT	TRBV30	TRBD1	TRBJ1-4	.
CASSGPGTTGDAYEQYF	TGCGCCAGCAGTGGGCCAGGGACGACAGGGGACGCCTACGAGCAGTACTTC	TRBV10-1	TRBD1	TRBJ2-7	.
CASSPSRGRHTEAFF	TGTGCCAGCAGTCCCAGCCGCGGGAGGCACACTGAAGCTTTCTTT	TRBV2	.	TRBJ1-1	.
CATRRVTNEKLFF	TGTGCCACCAGGCGGGTAACTAATGAAAAACTGTTTTTT	TRBV6-5	.	TRBJ1-4	few
CAIEVDFSYEQYF	TGTGCCATCGAAGTCGACTTCTCCTACGAGCAGTACTTC	TRBV10-3	.	TRBJ2-7	.
CASSSPLNYGYTF	TGTGCCAGCAGCTCCCCCTTGAACTATGGCTACACCTTC	TRBV6-5	.	TRBJ1-2	.
CASSLAGSTDTQYF	TGCGCCAGCAGCTTAGCGGGGAGCACAGATACGCAGTATTTT	TRBV5-1	TRBD2	TRBJ2-3	.
CASNLELSYNEQFF	TGTGCCAGCAATCTGGAGCTTTCCTACAATGAGCAGTTCTTC	TRBV2	.	TRBJ2-1	few
CASSPRGGVDTEAFF	TGTGCCAGCAGCCCCCGGGGGGGGGTTGACACTGAAGCTTTCTTT	TRBV7-2	.	TRBJ1-1	.
CARSPKTGDEGGNQPQHF	TGTGCCAGAAGCCCCAAGACAGGGGACGAGGGGGGAAATCAGCCCCAGCATTTT	TRBV5-3	TRBD1	TRBJ1-5	medium-sized
CASSYSSEPYGYTF	TGTGCCAGCAGTTACTCGAGTGAGCCCTATGGCTACACCTTC	TRBV6-5	.	TRBJ1-2	once
CASFQQGGKNIQYF	TGTGCCAGCTTCCAACAGGGTGGCAAAAACATTCAGTACTTC	TRBV2	.	TRBJ2-4	.
CASSLVGGRPYEQYF	TGTGCCAGCAGCTTAGTTGGCGGGAGACCCTACGAGCAGTACTTC	TRBV7-8	TRBD2	TRBJ2-7	.
CASSSPGTGTGEQYF	TGTGCCAGCAGCTCACCCGGGACAGGGACCGGCGAGCAGTACTTC	TRBV9	TRBD1	TRBJ2-7	.
CASSEGRGISTDTQYF	TGTGCCAGCAGTGAAGGTAGGGGGATCAGCACAGATACGCAGTATTTT	TRBV6-1	.	TRBJ2-3	.
CASSLGRVGGYTF	TGTGCCAGCAGCCTAGGGCGGGTAGGTGGCTACACCTTC	TRBV3-1/TRBV3-2	.	TRBJ1-2	.
CASSRAGTPDQPQHF	TGCGCCAGCAGCAGGGCTGGGACACCGGATCAGCCCCAGCATTTT	TRBV5-1	.	TRBJ1-5	.
CASSLAGVSYNSPLHF	TGCGCCAGCAGCTTGGCAGGGGTCTCCTATAATTCACCCCTCCACTTT	TRBV5-1	.	TRBJ1-6	once
CASAWDSVYGYTF	TGTGCCAGCGCCTGGGACAGCGTCTATGGCTACACCTTC	TRBV2	TRBD1	TRBJ1-2	once
CASSSQINQPQHF	TGTGCCAGTAGTAGCCAGATCAATCAGCCCCAGCATTTT	TRBV19	.	TRBJ1-5	few
CASSGRRGQETQYF	TGTGCCAGCAGCGGACGTAGGGGCCAAGAGACCCAGTACTTC	TRBV11-2	.	TRBJ2-5	.
CASSSDPTVPKNIQYF	TGTGCCAGCAGCTCTGATCCTACAGTTCCCAAAAACATTCAGTACTTC	TRBV7-2	.	TRBJ2-4	.
CAGLLRHGRGDQPQHF	TGTGCCGGGTTATTGCGACATGGGAGGGGCGATCAGCCCCAGCATTTT	TRBV6-9	.	TRBJ1-5	.
CASTGTSGSTDTQYF	TGTGCCAGCACCGGGACTAGCGGATCCACAGATACGCAGTATTTT	TRBV2	TRBD2	TRBJ2-3	.
CASSIPDSPYGYTF	TGTGCCAGTAGTATCCCGGACAGTCCCTATGGCTACACCTTC	TRBV19	.	TRBJ1-2	.
CASGEKGANTGELFF	TGTGCCAGCGGGGAAAAGGGTGCGAACACCGGGGAGCTGTTTTTT	TRBV19	.	TRBJ2-2	.
CASSFGGNTEAFF	TGTGCCAGCAGTTTCGGTGGGAACACTGAAGCTTTCTTT	TRBV28	.	TRBJ1-1	once
CASSVAPWARDEQYF	TGTGCCAGCAGCGTCGCCCCGTGGGCCAGGGACGAGCAGTACTTC	TRBV9	.	TRBJ2-7	.
CASSQPDRGSPEAFF	TGCGCCAGCAGCCAACCCGACAGGGGGAGTCCTGAAGCTTTCTTT	TRBV4-1	TRBD1	TRBJ1-1	.
CSVEGQKGVDEQFF	TGCAGCGTTGAGGGACAGAAAGGGGTCGATGAGCAGTTCTTC	TRBV29-1	TRBD1	TRBJ2-1	.
CASSPRGSYGEAFF	TGTGCCAGCAGTCCCCGAGGGTCGTATGGTGAAGCTTTCTTT	TRBV28	.	TRBJ1-1	.
CASSIQGMNTEAFF	TGTGCCAGCAGCATACAGGGAATGAACACTGAAGCTTTCTTT	TRBV6-5	.	TRBJ1-1	.
CAISEGQYGYTF	TGTGCCATCAGTGAGGGGCAGTATGGCTACACCTTC	TRBV10-3	.	TRBJ1-2	.
CASSPDTSADTQYF	TGTGCCAGCTCACCGGACACGAGCGCAGATACGCAGTATTTT	TRBV18	.	TRBJ2-3	.
CASRVGGTGNQPQHF	TGTGCCAGCAGGGTAGGCGGAACCGGGAATCAGCCCCAGCATTTT	TRBV6-5	.	TRBJ1-5	.
CASSLTTGDNSPLHF	TGTGCCAGCAGCTTGACCACAGGGGATAATTCACCCCTCCACTTT	TRBV5-5	TRBD1	TRBJ1-6	.
CASSLDHDSVFETQYF	TGTGCCAGCAGTCTCGATCATGACAGTGTCTTTGAGACCCAGTACTTC	TRBV25-1	.	TRBJ2-5	.
CASSHTPGTSGGRGEDTQYF	TGTGCCAGCAGCCATACCCCTGGGACTAGCGGGGGACGCGGGGAAGATACGCAGTATTTT	TRBV4-2	TRBD2	TRBJ2-3	.
CAVSGYNSPLHF	TGTGCCGTTAGCGGCTATAATTCACCCCTCCACTTT	TRBV29-1	.	TRBJ1-6	few
CASSVYRQGSNSPLHF	TGTGCCAGCAGTGTATACCGACAGGGCTCGAATTCACCCCTCCACTTT	TRBV28	TRBD1	TRBJ1-6	.
CASSLGTSGGQETQYF	TGTGCCAGCAGCTTGGGCACTAGCGGGGGGCAAGAGACCCAGTACTTC	TRBV5-5	TRBD2	TRBJ2-5	.
CATSEGQASNQPQHF	TGTGCCACCAGCGAGGGCCAGGCTAGCAATCAGCCCCAGCATTTT	TRBV15	.	TRBJ1-5	.
CASSKVWGPLEYNEQFF	TGTGCCAGCAGCAAAGTATGGGGGCCCTTGGAATACAATGAGCAGTTCTTC	TRBV21-1	.	TRBJ2-1	many
CASSPSAGSITPLHF	TGCGCCAGCAGCCCCTCCGCAGGGTCGATTACACCCCTCCACTTT	TRBV4-1	.	TRBJ1-6	once
CASSPEETQYF	TGTGCCAGCTCACCCGAAGAGACCCAGTACTTC	TRBV18	.	TRBJ2-5	.